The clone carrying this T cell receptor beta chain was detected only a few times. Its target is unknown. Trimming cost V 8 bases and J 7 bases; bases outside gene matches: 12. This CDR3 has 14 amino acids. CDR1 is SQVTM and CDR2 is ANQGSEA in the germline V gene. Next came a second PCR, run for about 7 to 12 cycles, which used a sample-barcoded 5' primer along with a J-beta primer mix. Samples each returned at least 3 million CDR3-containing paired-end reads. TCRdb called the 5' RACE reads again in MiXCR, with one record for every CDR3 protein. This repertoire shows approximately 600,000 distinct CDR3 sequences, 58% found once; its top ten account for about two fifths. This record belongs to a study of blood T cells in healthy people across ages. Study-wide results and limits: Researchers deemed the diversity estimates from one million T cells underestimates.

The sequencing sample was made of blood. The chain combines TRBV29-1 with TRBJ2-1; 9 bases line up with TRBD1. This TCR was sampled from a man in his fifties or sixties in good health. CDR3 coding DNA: TGCAGCACCAAGGACAGGGGAGCATGGAATGAGCAGTTCTTC. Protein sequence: CSTKDRGAWNEQFF.